This T cell receptor beta chain is drawn from a study of PD-1 blockade in classical Hodgkin lymphoma (dated by TCRdb to 2020 to 2021). As for the study more broadly: Nivolumab dosing was 3 mg/kg intravenously every 2 weeks, continuing until either disease progression or unacceptable toxicity. To define a peripheral blood immune signature of response to PD-1 blockade in classical Hodgkin lymphoma, the study combined TCR beta sequencing with CyTOF. Study-wide conclusions, independent of this receptor: Newly diagnosed patients were reported to have lower baseline TCR diversity than healthy donors, and relapsed/refractory patients were reported to have lower baseline TCR diversity still. CD4+ but not CD8+ TCR diversity rose significantly by C4D1 (p=0.0027 vs p=0.16), most apparent in complete responders (p=0.02). The study was restricted to a single clinical trial cohort, and the causes of repertoire differences, possibly disease activity or prior therapy, were left undefined. Trial patients with a complete response had baseline diversity similar to that of newly diagnosed patients, while partial responders and progressors had significantly lower diversity. Patients starting nivolumab less than 1 year after ASCT had lower diversity and were excluded from later analyses to avoid confounding by immune reconstitution.

Sample time point, as interpreted from the label and publication: cycle 1 day 1 (C1D1), immediately before nivolumab initiation. Every trial patient had relapsed after autologous stem cell transplantation, and cohorts A, B and C differed in prior brentuximab vedotin exposure. The trial cohort comprised approximately 55 patients with relapsed/refractory classical Hodgkin lymphoma whose best overall responses were complete response, partial response or progressive disease. In the multi-cohort phase II CheckMate 205 trial, trial patients received single-agent nivolumab. An independent review committee assessed best overall response by applying the 2007 International Working Group response criteria. Trial PBMCs were collected immediately before nivolumab initiation (C1D1) and during therapy at cycle 2 day 1 and cycle 4 day 1. Peripheral blood was collected in 8 mL Vacutainer Cell Preparation Tubes, from which PBMCs were isolated by centrifugation and then cryopreserved.

Genomic DNA was extracted with the Qiagen DNeasy kit from unsorted PBMCs and from negatively selected CD4+ and CD8+ fractions. Using primers that anneal to V and J segments, immunoSEQ multiplex PCR amplified the TCR beta CDR3 regions. Amplification bias was minimized using a synthetic immune receptor repertoire, and residual bias was removed computationally after sequencing. For the original study's pipeline: Repertoire diversity was quantified as the Shannon entropy index using custom Python scripts. Unsorted, CD4+ and CD8+ repertoires were analyzed separately, except in combined analyses where CD4+ and CD8+ sequences were merged in silico. Clonal expansion was defined as at least a 2-fold frequency increase after treatment relative to C1D1, with a pseudocount of 0.5 for undetected baseline clones. Singleton clones were defined as clones with 0 or 1 copy at C1D1, and non-singleton clones were defined as clones with 2 or more copies. Clones expanded in unsorted samples were assigned a CD4+, CD8+ or unknown annotation through matching of protein sequences in sorted samples from the same patient. Wilcoxon tests on paired samples were used to test changes in diversity from C1D1 to C4D1. TCRdb holds this immuneACCESS table with in-frame rearrangements only. Some clones are missing; in checked studies, unresolved V genes explain under half, and the rest has no known cause. That table furnishes V, J and clone size, whereas the DNA furnished D and trimming. The sample table holds over 20,000 clones, of which roughly two thirds were seen once. The ten most abundant clones make up 15% to 20% of the sample.

The CDR3 measures 14 amino acids from cysteine to phenylalanine. Left in the record is the CDR3 DNA by itself, 42 bases read in frame from the first base. V and J are trimmed by 0 bases and 7 bases, and the gene matches miss 3 bases of the junction. CDR1 and CDR2, looked up from the germline V gene, are LGHNA and YSLEER. Turning to this clone: What antigen it recognizes has not been identified. It has no much larger one-base neighbor in the sample; base qualities were not kept.

This sequence originates from a human donor with classical Hodgkin lymphoma. Sequenced material: peripheral blood mononuclear cells (PBMCs), taken at baseline. In this chain, TRBV4-3 is recombined with TRBJ2-5; 9 bases in the middle match TRBD1. The CDR3 region: CASSQDTGGMTQYF. The sequenced DNA is TGCGCCAGCAGCCAAGACACAGGGGGCATGACCCAGTACTTC.